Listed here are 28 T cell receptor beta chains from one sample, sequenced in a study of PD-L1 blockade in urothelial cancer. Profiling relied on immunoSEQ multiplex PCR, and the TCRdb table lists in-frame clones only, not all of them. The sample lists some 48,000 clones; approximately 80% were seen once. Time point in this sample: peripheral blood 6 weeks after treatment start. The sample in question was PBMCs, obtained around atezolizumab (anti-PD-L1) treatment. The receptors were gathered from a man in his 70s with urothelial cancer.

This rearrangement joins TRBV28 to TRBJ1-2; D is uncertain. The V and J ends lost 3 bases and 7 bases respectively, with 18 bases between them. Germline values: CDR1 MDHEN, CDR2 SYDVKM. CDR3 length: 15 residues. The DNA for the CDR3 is TGTGCCAGCAGTTTTTTGAGGGAAGCTATCAGTGGCTACACCTTC. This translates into CASSFLREAISGYTF.

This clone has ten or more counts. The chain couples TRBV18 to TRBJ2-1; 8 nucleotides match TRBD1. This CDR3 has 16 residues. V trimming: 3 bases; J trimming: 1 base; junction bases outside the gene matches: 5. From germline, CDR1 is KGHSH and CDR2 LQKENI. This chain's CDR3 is CASSPGQGVSYNEQFF. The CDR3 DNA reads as TGTGCCAGCTCACCCGGACAGGGTGTATCCTACAATGAGCAGTTCTTC.

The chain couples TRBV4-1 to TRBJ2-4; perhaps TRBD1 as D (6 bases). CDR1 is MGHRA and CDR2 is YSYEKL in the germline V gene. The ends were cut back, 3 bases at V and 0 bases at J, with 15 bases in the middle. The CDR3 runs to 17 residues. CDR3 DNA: TGCGCCAGCAGCCAGCTACAGGGATCCCTAGCCAAAAACATTCAGTACTTC. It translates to CASSQLQGSLAKNIQYF.

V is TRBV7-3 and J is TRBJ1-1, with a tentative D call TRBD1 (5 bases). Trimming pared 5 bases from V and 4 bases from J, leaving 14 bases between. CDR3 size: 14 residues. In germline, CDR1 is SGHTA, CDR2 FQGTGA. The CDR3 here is CASSTGLTGTEAFF. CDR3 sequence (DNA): TGTGCCAGCAGCACGGGACTAACAGGCACTGAAGCTTTCTTT.

For the CDR3, the DNA is TGTGCCAGCAAGGGAAGGGGCCCTCTTCACACAGATACGCAGTATTTT. Encoded protein: CASKGRGPLHTDTQYF. V gene TRBV25-1 combines with J gene TRBJ2-3; maybe TRBD1 (5 bases). V lost 7 bases and J 2 bases, leaving 19 bases between the germline ends. The germline V gene encodes CDR1 MGHDK and CDR2 SYGVNS. There are 16 residues in the CDR3.

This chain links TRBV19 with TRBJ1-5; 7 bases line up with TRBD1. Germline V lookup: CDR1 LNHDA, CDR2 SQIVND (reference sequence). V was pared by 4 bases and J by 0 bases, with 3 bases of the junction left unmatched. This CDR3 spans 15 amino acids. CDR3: CASSRGQSSNQPQHF. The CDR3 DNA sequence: TGTGCCAGTAGTAGGGGACAGAGTAGCAATCAGCCCCAGCATTTT.

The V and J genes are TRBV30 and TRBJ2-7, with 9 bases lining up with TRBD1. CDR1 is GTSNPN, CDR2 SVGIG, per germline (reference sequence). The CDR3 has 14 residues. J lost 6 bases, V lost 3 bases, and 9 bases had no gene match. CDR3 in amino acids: CAWREPGQGGEQYF. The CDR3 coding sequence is TGTGCCTGGAGAGAACCGGGACAGGGCGGCGAGCAGTACTTC.

The CDR3 sequence is CASSQVRLITGELFF. The CDR3 DNA reads TGCGCCAGCAGCCAAGTTCGTCTTATCACCGGGGAGCTGTTTTTT. V and J are TRBV4-1 and TRBJ2-2; D gene uncertain. This CDR3 spans 15 amino acids. CDR1 and CDR2 from the germline V gene are MGHRA and YSYEKL. V lost 1 base and J lost 4, with 10 bases in between.

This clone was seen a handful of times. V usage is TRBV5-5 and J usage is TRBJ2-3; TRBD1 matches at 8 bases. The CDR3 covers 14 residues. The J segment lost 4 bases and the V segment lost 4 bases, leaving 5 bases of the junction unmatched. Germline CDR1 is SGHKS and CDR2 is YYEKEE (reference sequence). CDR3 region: CASSLQGAADTQYF. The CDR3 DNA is TGTGCCAGCAGCCTCCAGGGGGCCGCAGATACGCAGTATTTT.

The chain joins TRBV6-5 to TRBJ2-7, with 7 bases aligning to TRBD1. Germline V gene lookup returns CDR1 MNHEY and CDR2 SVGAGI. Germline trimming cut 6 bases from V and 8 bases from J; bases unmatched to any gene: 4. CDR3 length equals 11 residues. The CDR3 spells CASRTGYKQYF. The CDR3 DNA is TGTGCCAGCAGGACAGGGTACAAGCAGTACTTC.

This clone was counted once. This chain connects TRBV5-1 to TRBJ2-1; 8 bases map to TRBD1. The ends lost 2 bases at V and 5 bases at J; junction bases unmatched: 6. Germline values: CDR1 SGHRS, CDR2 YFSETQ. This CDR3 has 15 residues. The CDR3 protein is CASSFEAGGHNEQFF. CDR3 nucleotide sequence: TGCGCCAGCAGCTTTGAGGCAGGGGGCCACAATGAGCAGTTCTTC.

The DNA of the CDR3 is TGTGCCAGCAGAAACAGCTGGGCGTCCGGGGAGCTGTTTTTT. It translates to CASRNSWASGELFF. This sequence joins TRBV27 and TRBJ2-2; D gene uncertain. Trimming cost V 6 bases and J 6 bases, with 14 bases left between them. Germline V gene lookup returns CDR1 MNHEY and CDR2 SMNVEV (reference sequence). CDR3 length equals 14 residues.

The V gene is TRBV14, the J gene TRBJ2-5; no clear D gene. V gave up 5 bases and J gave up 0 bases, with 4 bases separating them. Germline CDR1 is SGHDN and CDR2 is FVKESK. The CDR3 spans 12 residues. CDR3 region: CASSSYQETQYF. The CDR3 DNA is TGTGCCAGCAGCTCGTACCAAGAGACCCAGTACTTC.

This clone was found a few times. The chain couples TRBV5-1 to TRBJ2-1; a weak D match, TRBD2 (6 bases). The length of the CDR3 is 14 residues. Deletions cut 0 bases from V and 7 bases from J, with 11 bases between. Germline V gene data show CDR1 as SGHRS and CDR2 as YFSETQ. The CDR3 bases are TGCGCCAGCAGCTTGGTAGCGGCAATTAATGAGCAGTTCTTC. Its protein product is CASSLVAAINEQFF.

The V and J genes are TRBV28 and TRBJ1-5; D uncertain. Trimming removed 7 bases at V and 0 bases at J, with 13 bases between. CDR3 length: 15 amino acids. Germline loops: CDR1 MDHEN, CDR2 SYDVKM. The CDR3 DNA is TGTGCCAGCACCGGAGACGGTTTTAGCAATCAGCCCCAGCATTTT. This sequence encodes CASTGDGFSNQPQHF.

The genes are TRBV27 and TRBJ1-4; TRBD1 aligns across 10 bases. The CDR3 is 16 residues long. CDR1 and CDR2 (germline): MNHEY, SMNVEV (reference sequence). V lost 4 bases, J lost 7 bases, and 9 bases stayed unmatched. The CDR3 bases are TGTGCCAGCAGTTCCTTGGGACAGGGGTGGGGTGAAAAACTGTTTTTT. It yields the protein CASSSLGQGWGEKLFF.

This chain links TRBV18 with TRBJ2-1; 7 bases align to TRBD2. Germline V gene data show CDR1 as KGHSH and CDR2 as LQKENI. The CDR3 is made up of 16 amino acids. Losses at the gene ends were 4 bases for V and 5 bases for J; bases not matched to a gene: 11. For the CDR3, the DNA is TGTGCCAGCTCACTTTCGACCGGGAGCGGGAACAATGAGCAGTTCTTC. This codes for CASSLSTGSGNNEQFF.

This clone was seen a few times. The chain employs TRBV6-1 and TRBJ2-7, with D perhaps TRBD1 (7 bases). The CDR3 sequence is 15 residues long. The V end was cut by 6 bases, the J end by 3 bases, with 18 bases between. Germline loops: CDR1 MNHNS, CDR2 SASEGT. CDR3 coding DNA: TGTGCCAGCAGGCGGGAACAGGGGACGAGCTACGAGCAGTACTTC. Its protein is CASRREQGTSYEQYF.

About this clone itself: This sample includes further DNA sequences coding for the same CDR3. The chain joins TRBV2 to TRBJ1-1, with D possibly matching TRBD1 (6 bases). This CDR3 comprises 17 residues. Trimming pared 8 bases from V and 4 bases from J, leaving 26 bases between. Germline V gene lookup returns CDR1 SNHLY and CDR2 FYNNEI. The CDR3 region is CASSEGGGWGRSTEAFF. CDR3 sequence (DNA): TGTGCCAGCTCCGAGGGGGGGGGTTGGGGGCGAAGCACTGAAGCTTTCTTT.

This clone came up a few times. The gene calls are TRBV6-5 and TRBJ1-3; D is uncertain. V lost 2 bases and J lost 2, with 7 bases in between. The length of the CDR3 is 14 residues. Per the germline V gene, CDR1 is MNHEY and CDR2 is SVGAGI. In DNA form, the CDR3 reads TGTGCCAGCAGTTACCTGGAGGCTGGAAACACCATATATTTT. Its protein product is CASSYLEAGNTIYF.

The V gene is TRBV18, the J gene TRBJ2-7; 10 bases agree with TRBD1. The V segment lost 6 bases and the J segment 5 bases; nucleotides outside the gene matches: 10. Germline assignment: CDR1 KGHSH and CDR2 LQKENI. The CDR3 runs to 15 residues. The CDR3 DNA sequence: TGTGCCAGCTCGCACTCCGGGACAGGGGTGAACGAGCAGTACTTC. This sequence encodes CASSHSGTGVNEQYF.

CDR3 bases: TGTGCCAGCAGCCTACAACTAGCGGGAGGGGTCGAGCAGTTCTTC. Translating it yields CASSLQLAGGVEQFF. The chain combines TRBV4-2 with TRBJ2-1; 13 bases are a match to TRBD2. J gave up 10 bases and V 4 bases, and 7 bases lay outside the gene matches. The germline V gene has CDR1 LGHNA and CDR2 YNFKEQ. There are 15 residues in the CDR3.

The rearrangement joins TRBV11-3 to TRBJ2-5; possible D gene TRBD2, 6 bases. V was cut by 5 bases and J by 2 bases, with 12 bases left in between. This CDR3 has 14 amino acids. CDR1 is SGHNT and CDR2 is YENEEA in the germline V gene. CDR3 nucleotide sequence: TGTGCCAGCAGCACCCGGGACTCTCAAGAGACCCAGTACTTC. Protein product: CASSTRDSQETQYF.

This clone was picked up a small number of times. Here the CDR3 reads CASSVGHRPETQYF. CDR3 nucleotides: TGTGCCAGCAGCGTAGGACACCGACCAGAGACCCAGTACTTC. This chain uses TRBV9 with TRBJ2-5; D is uncertain. Germline-derived CDR1 and CDR2 are SGDLS and YYNGEE. Trimming stripped 0 bases from V and 4 bases from J, with 10 bases between. This CDR3 comprises 14 residues.

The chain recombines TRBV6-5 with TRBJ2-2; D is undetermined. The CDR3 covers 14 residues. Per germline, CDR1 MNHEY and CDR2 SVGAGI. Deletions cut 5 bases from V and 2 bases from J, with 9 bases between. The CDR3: CASSQQRNTGELFF. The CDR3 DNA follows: TGTGCCAGCAGTCAACAACGAAACACCGGGGAGCTGTTTTTT.

The CDR3 reads CAWSHSNYGYTF. The CDR3 nucleotides read TGTGCCTGGAGTCACAGCAACTATGGCTACACCTTC. This chain joins TRBV30 and TRBJ1-2, with D hard to call. The CDR3 length is 12 residues. From germline, CDR1 is GTSNPN and CDR2 SVGIG (reference sequence). V gave up 2 bases and J gave up 2 bases, with 6 bases separating them.

CDR3: CASSQDSSGWARQYF. The CDR3 DNA reads TGTGCCAGCAGCCAAGACTCTAGCGGGTGGGCTCGGCAGTACTTC. This rearrangement joins TRBV4-2 to TRBJ2-7; 8 bases map to TRBD2. J was trimmed by 9 bases and V by 0 bases; bases with no gene match: 10. Germline-derived CDR1 and CDR2 are LGHNA and YNFKEQ. This CDR3 has 15 amino acids.

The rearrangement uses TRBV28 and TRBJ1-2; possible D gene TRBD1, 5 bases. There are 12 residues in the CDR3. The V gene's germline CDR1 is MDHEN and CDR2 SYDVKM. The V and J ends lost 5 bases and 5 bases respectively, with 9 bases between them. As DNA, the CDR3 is TGTGCCAGCAGTCAGGGTCGGTATGGCTACACCTTC. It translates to CASSQGRYGYTF.